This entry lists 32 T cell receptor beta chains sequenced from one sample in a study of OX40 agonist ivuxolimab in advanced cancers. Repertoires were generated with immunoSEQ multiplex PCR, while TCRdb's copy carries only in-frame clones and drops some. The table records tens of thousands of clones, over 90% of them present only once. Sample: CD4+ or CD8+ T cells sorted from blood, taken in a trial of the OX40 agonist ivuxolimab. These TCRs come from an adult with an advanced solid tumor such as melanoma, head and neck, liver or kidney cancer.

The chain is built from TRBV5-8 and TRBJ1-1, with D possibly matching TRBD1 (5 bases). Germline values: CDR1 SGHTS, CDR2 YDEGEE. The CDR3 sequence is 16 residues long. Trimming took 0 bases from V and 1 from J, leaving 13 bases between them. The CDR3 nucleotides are TGTGCCAGCAGCTTGGATGGGGCCCTGCAGAACACTGAAGCTTTCTTT. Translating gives CASSLDGALQNTEAFF.

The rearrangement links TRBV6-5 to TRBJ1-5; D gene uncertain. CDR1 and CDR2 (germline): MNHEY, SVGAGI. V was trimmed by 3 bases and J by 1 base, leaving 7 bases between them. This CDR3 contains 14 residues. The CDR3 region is CASSYAGSNQPQHF. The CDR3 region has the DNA TGTGCCAGCAGTTATGCCGGCAGCAATCAGCCCCAGCATTTT.

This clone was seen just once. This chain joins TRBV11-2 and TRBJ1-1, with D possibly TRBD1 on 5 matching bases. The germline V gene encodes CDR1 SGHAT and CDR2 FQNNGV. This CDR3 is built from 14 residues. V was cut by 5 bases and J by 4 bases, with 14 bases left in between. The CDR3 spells CASSRVQGATEAFF. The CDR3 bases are TGTGCCAGCAGCCGAGTTCAGGGTGCCACTGAAGCTTTCTTT.

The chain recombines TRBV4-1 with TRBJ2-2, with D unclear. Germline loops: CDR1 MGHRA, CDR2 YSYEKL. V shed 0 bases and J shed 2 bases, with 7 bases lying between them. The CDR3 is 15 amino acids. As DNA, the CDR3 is TGCGCCAGCAGCCAAGAAGTTTATAACACCGGGGAGCTGTTTTTT. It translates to CASSQEVYNTGELFF.

CDR3 residues: CASSLVGAGTSNYGYTF. DNA of the CDR3: TGTGCCAGCAGCTTAGTTGGAGCAGGCACCTCTAACTATGGCTACACCTTC. The genes are TRBV7-9 and TRBJ1-2; D ambiguous. The CDR3 has 17 residues. V lost 1 base and J lost 0, with 15 bases in between. CDR1 is SEHNR and CDR2 is FQNEAQ in the germline V gene (reference sequence). The full variable domain, rest sourced from reference TRBV7-9 and TRBJ1-2, is DTGVSQNPRHKITKRGQNVTFRCDPISEHNRLYWYRQTLGQGPEFLTYFQNEAQLEKSRLLSDRFSAERPKGSFSTLEIQRTEQGDSAMYLCASSLVGAGTSNYGYTFGSGTRLTVV.

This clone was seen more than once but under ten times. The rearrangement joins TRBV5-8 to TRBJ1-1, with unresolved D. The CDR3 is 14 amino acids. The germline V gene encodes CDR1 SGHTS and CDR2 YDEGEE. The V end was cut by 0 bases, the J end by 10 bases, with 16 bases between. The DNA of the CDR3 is TGTGCCAGCAGCTTGGCTGAGGGCAGAAAGGGAGCTTTCTTT. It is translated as CASSLAEGRKGAFF. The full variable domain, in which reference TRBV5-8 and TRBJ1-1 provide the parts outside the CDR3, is EAGVTQSPTHLIKTRGQQATLRCSPISGHTSVYWYQQALGLGLQFLLWYDEGEERNRGNFPPRFSGRQFPNYSSELNVNALELEDSALYLCASSLAEGRKGAFFGQGTRLTVV.

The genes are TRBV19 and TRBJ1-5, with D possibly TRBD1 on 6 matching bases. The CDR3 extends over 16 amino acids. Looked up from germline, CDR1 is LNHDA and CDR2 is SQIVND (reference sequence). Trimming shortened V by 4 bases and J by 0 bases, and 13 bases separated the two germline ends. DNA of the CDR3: TGTGCCAGTAGTAGGGCAGGGGAAAATAGCAATCAGCCCCAGCATTTT. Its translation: CASSRAGENSNQPQHF.

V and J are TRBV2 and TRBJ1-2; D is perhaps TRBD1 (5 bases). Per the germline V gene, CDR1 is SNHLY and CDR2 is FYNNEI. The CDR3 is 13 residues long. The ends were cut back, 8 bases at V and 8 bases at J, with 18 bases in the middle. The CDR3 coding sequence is TGTGCCAGCTTGAGGGGCACCGGGGGAGGCTACACCTTC. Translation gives CASLRGTGGGYTF.

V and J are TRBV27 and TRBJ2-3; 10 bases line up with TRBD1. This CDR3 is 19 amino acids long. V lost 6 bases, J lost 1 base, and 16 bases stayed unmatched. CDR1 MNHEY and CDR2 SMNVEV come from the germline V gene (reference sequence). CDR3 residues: CASSPLRDRGGAGTDTQYF. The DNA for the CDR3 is TGTGCCAGCAGCCCCCTCCGGGACAGGGGCGGTGCTGGCACAGATACGCAGTATTTT.

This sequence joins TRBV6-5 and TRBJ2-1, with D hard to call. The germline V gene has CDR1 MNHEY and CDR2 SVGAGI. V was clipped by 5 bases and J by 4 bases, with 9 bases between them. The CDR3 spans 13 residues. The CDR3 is CASSPLSYNEQFF. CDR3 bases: TGTGCCAGCAGTCCACTGAGTTACAATGAGCAGTTCTTC.

CDR3 amino acids: CASRFAGSANTGELFF. The DNA of the CDR3 is TGTGCAAGTCGCTTCGCGGGGAGTGCCAACACTGGGGAGCTGTTTTTT. The chain carries TRBV12-2 and TRBJ2-2; the table gives TRBD2 as D, unverified against the DNA. TRBV12-2 is classified as a pseudogene. This CDR3 is 16 amino acids long.

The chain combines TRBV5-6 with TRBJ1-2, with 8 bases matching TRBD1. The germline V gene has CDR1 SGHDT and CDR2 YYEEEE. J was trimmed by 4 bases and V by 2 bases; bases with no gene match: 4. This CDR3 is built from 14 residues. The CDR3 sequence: CASSFGTGAYGYTF. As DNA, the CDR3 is TGTGCCAGCAGCTTTGGGACAGGAGCCTATGGCTACACCTTC.

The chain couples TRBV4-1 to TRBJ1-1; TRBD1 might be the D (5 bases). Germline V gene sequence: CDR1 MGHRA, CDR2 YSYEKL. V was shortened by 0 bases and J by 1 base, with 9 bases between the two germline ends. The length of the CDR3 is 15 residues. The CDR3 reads CASSQEPGPNTEAFF. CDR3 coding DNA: TGCGCCAGCAGCCAAGAGCCAGGGCCGAACACTGAAGCTTTCTTT.

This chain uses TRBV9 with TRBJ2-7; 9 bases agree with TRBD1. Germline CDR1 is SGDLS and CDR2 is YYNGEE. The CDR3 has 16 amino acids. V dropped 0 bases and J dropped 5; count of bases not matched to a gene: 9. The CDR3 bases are TGTGCCAGCAGCGTAGGCACAGGGGGCGCTGGGGACGAGCAGTACGTC. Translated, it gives CASSVGTGGAGDEQYV.

The DNA for the CDR3 is TGTGCCAGCAGTGACAGGGTAAGCAATGAGCAGTTCTTC. Encoded protein: CASSDRVSNEQFF. This chain connects TRBV6-4 to TRBJ2-1; D unresolved. Germline CDR1 MRHNA, CDR2 SNTAGT. The CDR3 runs to 13 residues. V was shortened by 2 bases and J by 6 bases, with 8 bases between the two germline ends.

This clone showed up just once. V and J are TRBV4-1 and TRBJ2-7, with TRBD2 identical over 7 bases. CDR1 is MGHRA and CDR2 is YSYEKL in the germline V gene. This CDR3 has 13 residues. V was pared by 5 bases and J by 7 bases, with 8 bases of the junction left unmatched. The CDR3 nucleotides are TGCGCCAGCAGCGTCCCAGGGAGGGGTGAGCAGTACTTC. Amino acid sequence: CASSVPGRGEQYF.

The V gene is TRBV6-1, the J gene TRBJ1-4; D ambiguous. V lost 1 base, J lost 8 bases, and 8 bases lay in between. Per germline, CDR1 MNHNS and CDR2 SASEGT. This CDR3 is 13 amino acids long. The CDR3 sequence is CASSEGYQEKLFF. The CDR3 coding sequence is TGTGCCAGCAGTGAAGGCTATCAGGAAAAACTGTTTTTT.

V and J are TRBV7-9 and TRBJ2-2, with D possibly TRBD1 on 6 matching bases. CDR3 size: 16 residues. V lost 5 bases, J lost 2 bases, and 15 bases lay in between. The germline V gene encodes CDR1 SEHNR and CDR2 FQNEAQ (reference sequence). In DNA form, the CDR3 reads TGTGCCAGCAGCCCCGAGGGACATAGCAACACCGGGGAGCTGTTTTTT. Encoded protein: CASSPEGHSNTGELFF.

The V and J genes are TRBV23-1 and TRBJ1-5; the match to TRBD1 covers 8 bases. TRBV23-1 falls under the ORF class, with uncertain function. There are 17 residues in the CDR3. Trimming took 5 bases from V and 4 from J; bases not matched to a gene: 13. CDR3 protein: CASSGSPGTGENQPQHF. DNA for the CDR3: TGCGCCAGCAGTGGGAGCCCAGGGACAGGAGAGAATCAGCCCCAGCATTTT.

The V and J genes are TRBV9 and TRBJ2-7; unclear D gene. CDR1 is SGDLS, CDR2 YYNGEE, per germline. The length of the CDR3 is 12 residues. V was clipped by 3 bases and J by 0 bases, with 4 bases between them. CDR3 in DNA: TGTGCCAGCAGCGCGGTCTCCTACGAGCAGTACTTC. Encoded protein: CASSAVSYEQYF.

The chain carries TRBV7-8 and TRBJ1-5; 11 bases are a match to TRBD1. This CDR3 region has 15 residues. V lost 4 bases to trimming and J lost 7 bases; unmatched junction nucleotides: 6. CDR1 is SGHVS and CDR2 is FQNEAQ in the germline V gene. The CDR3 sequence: CASSSPDRGHQPQHF. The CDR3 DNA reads TGTGCCAGCAGCTCGCCGGACAGGGGGCACCAGCCCCAGCATTTT.

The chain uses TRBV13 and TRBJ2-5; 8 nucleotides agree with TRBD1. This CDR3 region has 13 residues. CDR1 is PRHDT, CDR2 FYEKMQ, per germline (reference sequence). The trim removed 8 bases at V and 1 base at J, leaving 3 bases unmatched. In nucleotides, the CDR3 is TGTGCCAGCCTTGGACAGGGCCAAGAGACCCAGTACTTC. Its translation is CASLGQGQETQYF.

The CDR3 is CATMDYNNEQFF. The CDR3 DNA follows: TGTGCCACTATGGACTACAACAATGAGCAGTTCTTC. The V and J genes are TRBV19 and TRBJ2-1; D might be TRBD2 (6 bases). CDR1 is LNHDA, CDR2 SQIVND, per germline (reference sequence). This CDR3 is built from 12 residues. Trimming left V 10 bases short and J 5 bases short, with 12 bases between. The complete variable domain, with remaining parts taken from reference TRBV19 and TRBJ2-1, reads DGGITQSPKYLFRKEGQNVTLSCEQNLNHDAMYWYRQDPGQGLRLIYYSQIVNDFQKGDIAEGYSVSREKKESFPLTVTSAQKNPTAFYLCATMDYNNEQFFGPGTRLTVL.

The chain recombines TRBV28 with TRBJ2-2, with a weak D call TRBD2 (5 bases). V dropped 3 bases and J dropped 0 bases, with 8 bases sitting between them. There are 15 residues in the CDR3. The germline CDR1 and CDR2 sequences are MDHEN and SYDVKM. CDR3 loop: CASSFGVPNTGELFF. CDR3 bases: TGTGCCAGCAGTTTCGGGGTACCGAACACCGGGGAGCTGTTTTTT.

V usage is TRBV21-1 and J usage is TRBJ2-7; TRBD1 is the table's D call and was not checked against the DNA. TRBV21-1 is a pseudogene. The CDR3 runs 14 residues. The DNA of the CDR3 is TGTGCCAGCTTACGTTTGAAACAGGGCTACGAGCAGTACGTC. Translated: CASLRLKQGYEQYV.

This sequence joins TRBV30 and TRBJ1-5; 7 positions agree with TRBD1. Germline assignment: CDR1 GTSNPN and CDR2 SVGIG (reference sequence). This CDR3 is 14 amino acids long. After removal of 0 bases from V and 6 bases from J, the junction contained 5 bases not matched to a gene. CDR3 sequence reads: CAWSVKGASQPQHF. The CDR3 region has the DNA TGTGCCTGGAGTGTGAAGGGGGCCAGTCAGCCCCAGCATTTT.

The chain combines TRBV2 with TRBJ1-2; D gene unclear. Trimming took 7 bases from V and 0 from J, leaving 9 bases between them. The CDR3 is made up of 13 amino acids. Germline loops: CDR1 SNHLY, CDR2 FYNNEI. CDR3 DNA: TGTGCCAGCATCGTCTCCGCTAACTATGGCTACACCTTC. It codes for CASIVSANYGYTF. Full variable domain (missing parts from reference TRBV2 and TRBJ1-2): EPEVTQTPSHQVTQMGQEVILRCVPISNHLYFYWYRQILGQKVEFLVSFYNNEISEKSEIFDDQFSVERPDGSNFTLKIRSTKLEDSAMYFCASIVSANYGYTFGSGTRLTVV.

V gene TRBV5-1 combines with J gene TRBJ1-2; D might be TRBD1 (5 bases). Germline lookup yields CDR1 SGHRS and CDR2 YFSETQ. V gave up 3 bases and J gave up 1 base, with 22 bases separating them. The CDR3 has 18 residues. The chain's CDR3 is CASSSLGALDGLNYGYTF. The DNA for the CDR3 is TGCGCCAGCAGCTCCCTCGGGGCTCTGGACGGCCTTAACTATGGCTACACCTTC.

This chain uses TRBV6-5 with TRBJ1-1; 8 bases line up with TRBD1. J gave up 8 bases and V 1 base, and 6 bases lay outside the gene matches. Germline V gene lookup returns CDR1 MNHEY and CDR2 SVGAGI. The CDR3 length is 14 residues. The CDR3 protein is CASSYFDGQGEAFF. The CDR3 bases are TGTGCCAGCAGTTACTTTGATGGACAGGGCGAAGCTTTCTTT.

The CDR3 here is CASSQEEVYSTDTQYF. DNA for the CDR3: TGTGCCAGCAGCCAAGAGGAGGTATACTCCACAGATACGCAGTATTTT. V is TRBV7-2 and J is TRBJ2-3; D is perhaps TRBD2 (5 bases). Germline CDR1 SGHTA, CDR2 FQGNSA. V lost 5 bases to trimming and J lost 2 bases, with 17 bases between them. The CDR3 consists of 16 residues. Based on the CDR3 plus reference TRBV7-2 and TRBJ2-3, the full variable domain is GAGVSQSPSNKVTEKGKDVELRCDPISGHTALYWYRQSLGQGLEFLIYFQGNSAPDKSGLPSDRFSAERTGGSVSTLTIQRTQQEDSAVYLCASSQEEVYSTDTQYFGPGTRLTVL.

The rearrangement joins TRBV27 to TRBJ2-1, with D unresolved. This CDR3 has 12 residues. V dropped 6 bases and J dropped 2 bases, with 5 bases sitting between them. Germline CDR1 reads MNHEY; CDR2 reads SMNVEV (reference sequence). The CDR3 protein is CASSRTYNEQFF. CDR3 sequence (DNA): TGTGCCAGCAGCCGAACCTACAATGAGCAGTTCTTC.

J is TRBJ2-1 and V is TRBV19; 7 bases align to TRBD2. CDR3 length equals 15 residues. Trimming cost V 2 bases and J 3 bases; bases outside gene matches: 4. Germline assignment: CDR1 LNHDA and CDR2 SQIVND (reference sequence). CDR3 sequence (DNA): TGTGCCAGTAGTATATCCAGCGGGGACTACAATGAGCAGTTCTTC. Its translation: CASSISSGDYNEQFF.